This T cell receptor (beta chain) originates from a study of Graves' ophthalmopathy and Graves' hyperthyroidism. At the level of the study: Pretreatment peripheral blood was obtained at initial diagnosis. General observations from the study: Discrimination between ophthalmopathy and stable hyperthyroidism by a 13-signature model showed 87.88% sensitivity and 70% to 82% specificity. Blood contained most expanded thyroid clonotypes exceeding 0.001 frequency.

This clonotype was picked up many times. The antigen is unknown. V shed 2 bases and J shed 3 bases, with 13 bases lying between them. The CDR3 runs to 15 residues. Germline assignment: CDR1 SGHTA and CDR2 FQGNSA. Among the exclusions were patients with other autoimmune diseases, uncontrolled infections, pregnancy or lactation. Beta-chain TCR CDR3 regions were amplified from RNA transcripts. HTBI-primed RT-PCR formed the first round, and a multiplex PCR formed the second. One entry per CDR3 protein, called by TCRdb with MiXCR from the multiplex PCR reads. The sample includes roughly 300,000 distinct CDR3 sequences, 15% to 20% seen only once; the top ten take more than 9%.

The J gene is TRBJ1-1, the V gene TRBV7-2; weak D call: TRBD1 (5 bases). The TCR originated in an adult man with Graves' ophthalmopathy. Specimen: peripheral blood. As DNA, the CDR3 is TGTGCCAGCAGCTTACAGTCAGGGAGGGACACTGAAGCTTTCTTT. The encoded protein is CASSLQSGRDTEAFF.